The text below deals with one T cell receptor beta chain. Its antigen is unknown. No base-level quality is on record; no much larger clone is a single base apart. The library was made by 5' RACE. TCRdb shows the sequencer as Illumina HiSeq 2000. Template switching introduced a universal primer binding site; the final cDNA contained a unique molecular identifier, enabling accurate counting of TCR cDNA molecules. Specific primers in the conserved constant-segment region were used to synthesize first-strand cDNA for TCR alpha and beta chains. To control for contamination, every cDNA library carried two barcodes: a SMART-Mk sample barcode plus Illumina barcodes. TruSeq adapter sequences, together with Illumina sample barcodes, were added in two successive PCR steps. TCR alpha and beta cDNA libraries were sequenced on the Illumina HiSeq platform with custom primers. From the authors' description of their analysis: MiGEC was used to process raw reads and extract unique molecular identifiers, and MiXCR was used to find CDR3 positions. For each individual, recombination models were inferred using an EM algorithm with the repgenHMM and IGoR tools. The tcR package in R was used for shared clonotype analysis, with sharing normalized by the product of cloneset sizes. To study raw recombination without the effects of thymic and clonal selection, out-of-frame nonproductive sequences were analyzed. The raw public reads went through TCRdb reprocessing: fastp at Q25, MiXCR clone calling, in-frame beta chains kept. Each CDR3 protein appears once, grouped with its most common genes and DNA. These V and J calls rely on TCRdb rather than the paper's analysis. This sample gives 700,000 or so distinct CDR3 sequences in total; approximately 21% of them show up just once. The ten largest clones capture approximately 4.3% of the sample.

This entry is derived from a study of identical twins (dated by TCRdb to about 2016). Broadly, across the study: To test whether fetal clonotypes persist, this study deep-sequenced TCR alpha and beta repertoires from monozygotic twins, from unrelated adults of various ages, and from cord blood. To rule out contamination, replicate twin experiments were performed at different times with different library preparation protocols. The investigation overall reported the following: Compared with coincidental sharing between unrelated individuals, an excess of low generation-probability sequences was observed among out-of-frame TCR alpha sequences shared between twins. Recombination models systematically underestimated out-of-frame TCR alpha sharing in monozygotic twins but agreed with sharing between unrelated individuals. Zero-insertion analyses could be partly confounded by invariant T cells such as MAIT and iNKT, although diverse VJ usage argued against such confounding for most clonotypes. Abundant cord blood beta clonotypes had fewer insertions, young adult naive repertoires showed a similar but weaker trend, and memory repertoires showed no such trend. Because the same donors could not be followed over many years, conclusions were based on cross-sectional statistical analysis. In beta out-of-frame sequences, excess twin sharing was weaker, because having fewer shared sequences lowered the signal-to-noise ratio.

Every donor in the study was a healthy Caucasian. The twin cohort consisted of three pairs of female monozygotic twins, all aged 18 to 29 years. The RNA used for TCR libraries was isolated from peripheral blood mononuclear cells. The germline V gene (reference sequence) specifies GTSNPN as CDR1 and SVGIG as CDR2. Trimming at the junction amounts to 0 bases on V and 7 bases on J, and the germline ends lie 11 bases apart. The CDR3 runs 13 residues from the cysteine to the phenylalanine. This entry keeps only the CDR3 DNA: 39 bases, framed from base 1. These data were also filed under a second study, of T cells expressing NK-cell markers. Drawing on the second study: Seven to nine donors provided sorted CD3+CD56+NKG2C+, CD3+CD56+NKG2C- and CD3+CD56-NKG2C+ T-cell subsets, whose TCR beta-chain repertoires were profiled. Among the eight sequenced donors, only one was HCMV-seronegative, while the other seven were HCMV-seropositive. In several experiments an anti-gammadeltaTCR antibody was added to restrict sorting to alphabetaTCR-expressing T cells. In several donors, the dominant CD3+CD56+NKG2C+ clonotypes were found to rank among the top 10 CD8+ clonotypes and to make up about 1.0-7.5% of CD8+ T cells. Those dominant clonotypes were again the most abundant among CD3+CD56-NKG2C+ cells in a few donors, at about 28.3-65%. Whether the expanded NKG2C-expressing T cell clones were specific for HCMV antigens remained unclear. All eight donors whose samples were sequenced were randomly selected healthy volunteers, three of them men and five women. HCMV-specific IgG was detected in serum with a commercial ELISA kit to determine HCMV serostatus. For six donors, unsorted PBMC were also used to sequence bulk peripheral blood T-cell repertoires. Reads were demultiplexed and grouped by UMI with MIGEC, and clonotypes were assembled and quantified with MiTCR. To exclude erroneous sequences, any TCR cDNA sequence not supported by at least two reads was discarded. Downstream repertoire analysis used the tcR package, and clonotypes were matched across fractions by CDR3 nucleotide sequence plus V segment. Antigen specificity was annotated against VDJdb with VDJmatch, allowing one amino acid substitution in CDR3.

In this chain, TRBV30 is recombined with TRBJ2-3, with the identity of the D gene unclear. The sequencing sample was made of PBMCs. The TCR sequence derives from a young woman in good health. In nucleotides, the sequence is TGTGCCTGGAGTGTAAATTCGCGGAATACGCAGTATTTT. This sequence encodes CAWSVNSRNTQYF. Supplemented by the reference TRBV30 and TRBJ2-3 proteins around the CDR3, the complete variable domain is SQTIHQWPATLVQPVGSPLSLECTVEGTSNPNLYWYRQAAGRGLQLLFYSVGIGQISSEVPQNLSASRPQDRQFILSSKKLLLSDSGFYLCAWSVNSRNTQYFGPGTRLTVL.